This T cell receptor beta chain was observed in a study of cytomegalovirus exposure and HLA in healthy donors (dated by TCRdb to about 2017). A note on the overall study: An earlier analysis of several hundred of the donors reported about 280 Gb of sequence data and about 120 million unique TCR beta sequences obtained from about 179 million T cells. An early release covering 550 to 700 HLA-typed donors comprised about 300 gigabases of sequencing data and around 80 million unique TCR sequences. Of the 398 genotyped donors, over 65% fell in the genetic ancestry cluster associated with self-reported Caucasian donors. The study aimed to test whether signatures of past pathogen exposure could be identified by cataloging public T cell receptors. The study profiled the T cell repertoires of about 640 subjects by immunosequencing and related them to cytomegalovirus serostatus. Along with the approximately 600-subject first cohort, a separate validation cohort of approximately 110 different subjects was used. The study combined high-throughput TCR immunosequencing, statistical association of individual TCRs with disease status, and machine learning to predict cytomegalovirus infection status. A later analysis re-analyzed previously published TCR beta repertoires from hundreds of donors and added high-resolution HLA genotyping to study TCR occurrence patterns. Rather than drawing on any new phenotypic data, the later analysis identified candidate immune exposures from TCR beta sequences and the way those sequences occurred across donors. An earlier analysis of 587 of the donors applied high-throughput TCR beta sequencing to assess whether each TCR beta V gene segment acted as functional or pseudogenic. Donor age, sex, ethnicity and CMV serostatus were compiled alongside the repertoire data. In a later genetic analysis, genome-wide SNP genotypes for about three fifths of the roughly 670 donors were used, and that subset was treated as a discovery cohort. All discovery cohort repertoires had been generated using a single sequencing platform. Both class I and class II loci were covered by HLA typing, at four-digit resolution. The number of typed donors differed by locus: roughly 620-630 for A, B, C, DRB1 and DQB1; approximately 520 for DQA1; around 610 for DPA1; and some 450 for DPB1. About 5 DR-DQ haplotypes were handled as single units for association and clustering, since linkage in the cohort was strong. Among roughly 400 genotyped donors of the cohort, an average of approximately 200,000 unique TCR beta nucleotide sequences was sequenced per donor, of which 15% to 20% were non-productive.

This clone was seen a few times. Its antigen is still unknown. No qualities accompany the bases; no much larger clone lies one base away. Looking up the germline V gene yields CDR1 MNHNS and CDR2 SASEGT. The CDR3 measures 17 amino acids from cysteine to phenylalanine. Only the CDR3 region is kept as DNA, spanning 51 bases read in frame from base 1. Trimming removed 4 bases from V and 4 bases from J; the gene matches leave 14 bases unexplained. Libraries were prepared through the immunoSEQ multiplex PCR assay. A mixture of 60 forward primers for TCR Vbeta segments and 13 reverse primers for TCR Jbeta segments was used in the multiplex PCR. The CDR3 region of rearranged TCR beta genes was amplified from genomic DNA with a multiplex PCR assay. The amplified TCR beta libraries were sequenced on the Illumina HiSeq System as 87-base-pair reads. As for how the authors treated the data: A later analysis tallied tens of millions of unique TCR beta chains across the 550 to 850 repertoires, and some 10 million of those chains were shared by two or more donors. Raw reads were error-corrected and collapsed into unique sequences by a nearest-neighbor algorithm in which closely related sequences were merged to remove PCR and sequencing errors. V, D and J gene segments were assigned by aligning CDR3 sequences to IMGT reference sequences. For a sequence to be retained, at least a six-nucleotide match to both a V gene segment and a J gene segment was required. A rearrangement was called productive if the CDR3 had no stop codons and remained in frame with V and J, and every other rearrangement was called non-productive. Following IMGT convention, CDR3 was defined as the stretch from the second conserved V-encoded cysteine to the conserved J-encoded phenylalanine. The earlier analysis of some 580 of the donors excluded any sequence lacking an unambiguous match to a single V gene segment. In an earlier analysis of a few hundred of the donors, a V segment was called functional when productive rearrangements were above 56.7%, and segregating when the standard deviation between donors exceeded 5%. A statistical classification framework was built to diagnose cytomegalovirus status from the catalog of TCR beta chain sequences. V and J gene assignment, in a later analysis, came from comparing TCR nucleotide sequences with IMGT/GENE-DB human TR gene sequences. In a later analysis, CDR3 sequences and most-parsimonious VDJ recombination scenarios were assigned using the TCRdist pipeline. A later analysis defined each TCR beta chain by its CDR3 amino acid sequence plus V-gene family, and excluded reads lacking a unique V-gene family. In a later analysis, 500 to 700 highly shared, low-generation-probability nucleotide sequences were removed to address suspected cross-contamination and a sequencing artifact. A later analysis calculated a clonal expansion index for each public chain from normalized within-repertoire ranks of inferred template counts. A later analysis computed generation probabilities with a VDJ recombination model fitted to out-of-frame rearrangements, and checked the results against IGoR. In a later analysis, TCR-TCR, TCR-HLA and TCR-CMV co-occurrence was scored with hypergeometric tests, and a repertoire-size bias correction was applied to TCR pairs. In a later analysis, false discovery rates were estimated by permuting HLA or CMV assignments 20 times. A later analysis grouped co-occurring TCRs with DBSCAN, adding TCRdist sequence similarity when clustering within HLA-allele-positive subsets. For co-occurrence clustering, repertoires with fewer than 30,000 or more than 120,000 public chains were excluded, along with four to six repertoires with anomalous nucleotide sharing. TCRdb holds this immuneACCESS table with in-frame rearrangements only. Some clones are missing; in checked studies, unresolved V genes explain under half, and the rest has no known cause. The D gene and trimming were derived from the DNA, and the V and J assignments and clone size from that table. Across this sample there are 95,000 to 150,000 clones, with roughly a tenth seen only once. The biggest ten clones account for 4.5% to 5% of the sample.

The cohort comprised around 700 healthy bone marrow donors. Cohort members were all nominally healthy when sampled, although unrecorded immune exposures were likely present. The donor tested CMV seropositive, placing the donor among the roughly 270 seropositive members of the cohort. Each donor provided a peripheral blood sample, and peripheral blood mononuclear cells were used for TCR beta sequencing. The Qiagen DNeasy Blood Extraction Kit was used to extract genomic DNA from the blood cell samples. Results and caveats for the whole study, not just this receptor: In a later genetic analysis, a missense DCLRE1C variant was associated with V-gene and J-gene trimming of TCR beta chains, and the association was replicated in an independent cohort. Immune exposure information for the cohort was limited to CMV serostatus. The 87-base-pair reads could not distinguish some IMGT-functional V segments, including TRBV6-2 and TRBV6-3, so those segments were excluded. Sequencing depth was assumed to be roughly uniform across donors in the presence/absence analyses, though that assumption may not hold. A later analysis reported that several top co-occurrence clusters appeared linked to parvovirus B19, influenza, CMV and Epstein-Barr virus. Because HLA typing was unavailable for some donors at each locus, only the typed subset was used in association tests. The study listed 150 to 200 TCR beta chains as associated with cytomegalovirus. In both the original and validation cohorts, the classifier was reported to diagnose cytomegalovirus status with high specificity and sensitivity. Over 15 rarely observed V segments, including chromosome 9 orphons, were excluded from the earlier analysis of approximately 500 of the donors because counts were too low. It was suggested by the authors that the approach could potentially be generalized to other disease states and immunological phenotypes. At a false discovery rate of 0.05, a later analysis linked about 17,000 TCR beta sequences to specific HLA alleles. In vitro tests confirmed that a few of the cytomegalovirus-associated TCR beta chains recognize cytomegalovirus antigens. In a later analysis, HLA-associated TCR beta chains were found to be more clonally expanded and to have lower generation probabilities than equally common non-associated chains. A later analysis found that most CMV-associated TCR beta chains appeared HLA-restricted, with HLA associations seemingly driven largely by CMV exposure. Linkage disequilibrium might explain the correlated functional status among segregating V segments, but an unknown experimental factor could not be excluded. This cohort had only TCR beta chains sequenced, and the lack of alpha or paired-chain data limited which features could be detected. Assigning TCR associations to individual alleles was difficult when HLA alleles, especially DR and DQ, strongly co-occurred. According to a later genetic analysis, donors in an Asian-associated ancestry cluster had fewer N-insertions in productive TCRs than the approximately 710-donor mean. Most TCR sequences were observed very rarely across donors, whereas some public TCRs were present in many individuals. A further reported finding was that TCR beta sequences accurately predicted the HLA-A and HLA-B alleles for most subjects in the first cohort. In a later analysis, the rate of TCR association differed among HLA loci, with DRB1 alleles having the most associated TCRs and HLA-C alleles having the fewest. A group of highly shared sequence variants was considered likely to be a technical artifact of the sequencing pipeline. An earlier analysis of around 500 of the donors showed that most TCR beta V segments appeared in productive rearrangements either about 90% or about 30% of the time, which broadly matched IMGT annotations.

This sequence was found in a young woman in good health and CMV-seropositive. The V gene is TRBV6-1 and the J gene is TRBJ1-2; 8 middle bases align to TRBD1. Input material: PBMCs. DNA sequence: TGTGCCAGCAGTGTCATCGGGACAGGCTCCCCCCTCTATGGCTACACCTTC. This yields the protein CASSVIGTGSPLYGYTF.